This T cell receptor beta chain was observed in a study of OX40 agonist ivuxolimab in advanced cancers. Looking at the study overall: Males comprised approximately 81% of the group, whose mean age was approximately 62 years (range 23 to 79).

Systemic immunosuppression or autoimmune disease history was grounds to exclude patients. Study results and caveats: Individuals who were partial responders at 0.1-3.0 mg/kg had clonal expansion that ranked among the lowest.

The table came from immunoSEQ multiplex PCR; TCRdb's copy has only in-frame clones and leaves some out. The table has 65,000 to 95,000 clones, over 70% seen once. On this clone itself: Antigen: not known.

Specimen: CD4+ or CD8+ T cells sorted from blood, collected in a trial of the OX40 agonist ivuxolimab. The sequence derives from an adult with an advanced solid tumor such as melanoma, head and neck, liver or kidney cancer.

The CDR3 bases are TGTGCCTGGAGTCCAGGACTACCCTACGAGCAGTACTTC. This sequence encodes CAWSPGLPYEQYF. The chain recombines TRBV30 with TRBJ2-7; tentatively, D is TRBD2 (6 bases). The CDR3 runs 13 residues. Looked up from germline, CDR1 is GTSNPN and CDR2 is SVGIG (reference sequence). V lost 2 bases to trimming and J lost 2 bases, with 10 bases between them.